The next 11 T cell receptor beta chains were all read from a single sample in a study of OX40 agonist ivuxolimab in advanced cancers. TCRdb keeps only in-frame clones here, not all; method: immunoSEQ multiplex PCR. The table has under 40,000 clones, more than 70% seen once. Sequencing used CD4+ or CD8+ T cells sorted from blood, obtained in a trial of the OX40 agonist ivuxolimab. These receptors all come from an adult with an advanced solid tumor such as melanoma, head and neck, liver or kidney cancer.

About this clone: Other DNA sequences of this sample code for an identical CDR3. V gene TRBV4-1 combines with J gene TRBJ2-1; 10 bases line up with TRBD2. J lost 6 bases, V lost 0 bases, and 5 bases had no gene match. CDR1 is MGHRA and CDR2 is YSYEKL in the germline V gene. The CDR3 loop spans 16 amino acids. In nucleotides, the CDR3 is TGCGCCAGCAGCCAAGAAACGGGACTAGCGTTCAATGAGCAGTTCTTC. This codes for CASSQETGLAFNEQFF.

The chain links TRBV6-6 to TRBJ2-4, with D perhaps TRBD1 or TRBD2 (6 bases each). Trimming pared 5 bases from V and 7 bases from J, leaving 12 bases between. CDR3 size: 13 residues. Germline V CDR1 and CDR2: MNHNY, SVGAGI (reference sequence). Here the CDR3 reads CASSGGRGNIQYF. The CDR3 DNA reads TGTGCCAGCAGTGGGGGGCGCGGGAACATTCAGTACTTC.

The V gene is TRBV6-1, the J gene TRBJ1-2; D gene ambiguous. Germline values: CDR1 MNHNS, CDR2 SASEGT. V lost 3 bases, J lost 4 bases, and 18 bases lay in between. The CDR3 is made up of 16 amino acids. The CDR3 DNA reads TGTGCCAGCAGTGATTCCCCGAGCCCTGGGTTCTATGGCTACACCTTC. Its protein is CASSDSPSPGFYGYTF.

CDR3 protein: CASSNHNEQFF. The DNA of the CDR3 is TGTGCCAGTAGTAACCACAATGAGCAGTTCTTC. The V call is TRBV19, the J call TRBJ2-1; D call uncertain. Germline V lookup: CDR1 LNHDA, CDR2 SQIVND (reference sequence). V was cut by 4 bases and J by 5 bases, with 3 bases left in between. The CDR3 is 11 residues long.

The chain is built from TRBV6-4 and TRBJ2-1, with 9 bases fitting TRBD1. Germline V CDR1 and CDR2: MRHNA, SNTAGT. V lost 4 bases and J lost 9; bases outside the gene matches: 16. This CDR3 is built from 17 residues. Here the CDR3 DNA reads TGTGCCAGCAGTGCCCGACCGACGGGGACAGGGTTCGGTGAGCAGTTCTTC. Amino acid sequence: CASSARPTGTGFGEQFF.

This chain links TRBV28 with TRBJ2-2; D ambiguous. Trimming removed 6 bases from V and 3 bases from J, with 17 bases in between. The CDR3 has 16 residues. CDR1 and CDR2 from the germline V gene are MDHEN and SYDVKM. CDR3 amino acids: CASSMLVELDTGELFF. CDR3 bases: TGTGCCAGCAGCATGCTAGTGGAGCTCGACACCGGGGAGCTGTTTTTT.

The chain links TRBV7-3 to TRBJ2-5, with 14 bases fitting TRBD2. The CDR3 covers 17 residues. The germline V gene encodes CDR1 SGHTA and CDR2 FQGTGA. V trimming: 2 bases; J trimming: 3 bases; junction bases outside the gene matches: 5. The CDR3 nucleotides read TGTGCCAGCAGCTTAGCAGGACTAGCGGGGGGCAAAGAGACCCAGTACTTC. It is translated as CASSLAGLAGGKETQYF.

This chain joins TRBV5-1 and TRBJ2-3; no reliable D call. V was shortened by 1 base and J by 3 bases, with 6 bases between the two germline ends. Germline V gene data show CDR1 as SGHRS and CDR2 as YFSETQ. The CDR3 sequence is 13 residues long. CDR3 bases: TGCGCCAGCAGCTTGCTTATAACAGATACGCAGTATTTT. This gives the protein CASSLLITDTQYF.

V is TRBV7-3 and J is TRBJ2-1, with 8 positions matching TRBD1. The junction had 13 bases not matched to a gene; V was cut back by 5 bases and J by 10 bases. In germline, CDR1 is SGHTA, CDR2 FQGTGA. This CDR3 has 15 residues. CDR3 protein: CASSPGQGLGSEQFF. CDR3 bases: TGTGCCAGCAGCCCTGGACAGGGCTTAGGGTCGGAGCAGTTCTTC.

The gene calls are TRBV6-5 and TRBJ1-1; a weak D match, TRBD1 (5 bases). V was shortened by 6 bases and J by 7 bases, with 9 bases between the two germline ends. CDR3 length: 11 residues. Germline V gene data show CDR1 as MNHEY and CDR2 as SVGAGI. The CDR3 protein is CASRGQSEAFF. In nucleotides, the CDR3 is TGTGCCAGCAGGGGGCAGAGTGAAGCTTTCTTT.

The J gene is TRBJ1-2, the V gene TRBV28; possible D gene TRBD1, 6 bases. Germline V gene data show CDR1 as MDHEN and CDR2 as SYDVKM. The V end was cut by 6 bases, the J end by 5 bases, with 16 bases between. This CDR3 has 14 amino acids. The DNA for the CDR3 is TGTGCCAGCAGGAGAGACAGGATTAAATATGGCTACACCTTC. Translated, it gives CASRRDRIKYGYTF.